This record looks at one T cell receptor beta chain sequence and its context. Antigen specificity is unknown. The sample is drawn from a study of graft-versus-host responses after intestinal transplantation. Study as a whole: All of the recipients had induction that used anti-thymocyte globulin, then tacrolimus and steroids for 2 to 3 years. Study conclusions and caveats: Recipient marrow showed GvH clones, some seen first in ileum or blood.

CDR3 length: 15 residues. The V end was cut by 2 bases, the J end by 6 bases, with 17 bases between. Germline V gene sequence: CDR1 MDHEN, CDR2 SYDVKM. Here immunoSEQ multiplex PCR was the method, and the copy in TCRdb shows in-frame clones only, minus some. The data contain about 43,000 clones, about 95% of them singletons. V and J are TRBV28 and TRBJ2-7, with no clear D. This clonotype originated in a human patient who received an intestinal transplant, so some T cells may come from the graft donor. This material consisted of PBMCs, taken 335 days after intestinal transplant. CDR3 sequence (DNA): TGTGCCAGCAGTTTAGAGGAACCCAATGGGATCGAGCAGTACTTC. As protein: CASSLEEPNGIEQYF. Based on the CDR3 plus reference TRBV28 and TRBJ2-7, the full variable domain is DVKVTQSSRYLVKRTGEKVFLECVQDMDHENMFWYRQDPGLGLRLIYFSYDVKMKEKGDIPEGYSVSREKKERFSLILESASTNQTSMYLCASSLEEPNGIEQYFGPGTRLTVT.